Listed below are T cell receptor beta chains from one sample, sequenced in a study of blood T cell repertoires in COVID-19. TCRdb keeps only in-frame clones here, not all; method: immunoSEQ multiplex PCR. Among 210,000 or so clones, about 90% were seen once, and the ten largest hold 2.7%. The specimen sequenced was peripheral blood. These receptors were collected from a woman in her sixties or seventies with acute or convalescent COVID-19. Both conserved end residues are part of each CDR3.

j_call,v_call,cdr3_aa
TRBJ2-3,TRBV2,CASGRGTDTQYF
TRBJ1-2,TRBV10-3,CAISESGRGGYGYTF
TRBJ1-5,TRBV7-8,CASSLGLAQPQHF
TRBJ2-5,TRBV5-4,CASSYPPGVGTQYF
TRBJ1-5,TRBV11-2,CASSPGAGGNQPQHF
TRBJ1-2,TRBV29-1,CSVEPGPPNYGYTF
TRBJ2-4,TRBV3-1/TRBV3-2,CASSQEPAGGENIQYF
TRBJ2-1,TRBV6-6,CASLLAGGGNEQFF
TRBJ1-2,TRBV9,CASSVGSTGTYGYTF
TRBJ2-6,TRBV6-5,CASRTGGSGANVLTF
TRBJ2-7,TRBV6-6,CASSYSRLAGAYEQYF
TRBJ2-2,TRBV5-5,CASSPETGELFF
TRBJ1-2,TRBV27,CASSLTPKGGYTF
TRBJ1-1,TRBV19,CASSMDRRASTEAFF
TRBJ2-5,TRBV13,CASSFGLAAQETQYF
TRBJ2-1,TRBV3-1/TRBV3-2,CASSPGQGSSYNEQFF
TRBJ2-1,TRBV2,CASRRTSGRPSSYNEQFF
TRBJ2-7,TRBV27,CASSLNGGTGLSYEQYF
TRBJ1-1,TRBV2,CASSNDPYGGTEAFF
TRBJ1-3,TRBV15,CATSSRAGNTIYF
TRBJ2-3,TRBV30,CAWSVPSTGFTDTQYF
TRBJ1-1,TRBV16,CASSQDRNTEAFF
TRBJ2-3,TRBV5-1,CASTERVGVDTQYF
TRBJ2-6,TRBV19,CASRLQGSGANVLTF
TRBJ2-2,TRBV7-3,CASSSPGSGELFF
TRBJ1-5,TRBV3-1/TRBV3-2,CASSQGGGLGQPQHF
TRBJ2-1,TRBV7-8,CASVSQGASYNEQFF
TRBJ1-3,TRBV9,CASSAGHVSGNTIYF
TRBJ1-2,TRBV5-1,CASSLGPSGEGVYYGYTF
TRBJ2-2,TRBV6-4,CASSVQGDNTGELFF
TRBJ1-1,TRBV28,CASSLVRGNTEAFF
TRBJ1-5,TRBV10-2,CASSESGGGGQPQHF
TRBJ2-7,TRBV15,CATSRAPGTYEQYF
TRBJ2-5,TRBV7-3,CASSLTVSFRETQYF
TRBJ1-5,TRBV15,CATSRDKTRGNQPQHF
TRBJ1-1,TRBV7-3,CASSPFGEEFAEAFF
TRBJ1-4,TRBV5-4,CASSTWTGGNEKLFF
TRBJ2-3,TRBV7-9,CASSPFGSGISDTQYF
TRBJ1-1,TRBV7-9,CASSFWGRVTEAFF
TRBJ2-7,TRBV2,CASSARDRAGYEQYF
TRBJ2-7,TRBV23-1,CASSQSRGTYEQYF
TRBJ1-5,TRBV3-1/TRBV3-2,CASSPSDRGANQPQHF
TRBJ2-3,TRBV7-2,CASSLGSGVITDTQYF
TRBJ1-1,TRBV4-3,CASSQDTGTVLNTEAFF
TRBJ1-1,TRBV19,CASSTPGQVHTEAFF
TRBJ2-5,TRBV30,CALSGSGERETQYF
TRBJ1-6,TRBV3-1/TRBV3-2,CASIGAGNSPLHF
TRBJ2-2,TRBV6-2/TRBV6-3,CASIPRETQYTGELFF
TRBJ1-5,TRBV19,CASSPGGNQPQHF
TRBJ1-5,TRBV5-6,CASSLRQGFVQPQHF
TRBJ1-3,TRBV6-6,CASTPDRAGNTIYF
TRBJ1-2,TRBV3-1/TRBV3-2,CASSQVPGKGYTF
TRBJ1-5,TRBV7-8,CASSPITGFNQPQHF
TRBJ1-2,TRBV18,CASSAGTGGVSDYGYTF
TRBJ2-7,TRBV4-3,CASSQDLREGRSSYEQYF